This TCR beta chain was sequenced during a study of blood T cell repertoires in COVID-19. Only in-frame clones appear in the TCRdb table, and some are missing; sequencing was by immunoSEQ multiplex PCR. The table records roughly 190,000 clones, roughly 90% of them present only once. Trimming removed 4 bases at V and 2 bases at J, with 9 bases between. CDR3 length equals 14 residues. Germline loops: CDR1 MRHNA, CDR2 SNTAGT. The rearrangement joins TRBV6-4 to TRBJ1-5; D is undetermined. The sample was peripheral blood. This receptor was taken from a man aged 45-60 years with acute or convalescent COVID-19. The DNA of the CDR3 is TGTGCCAGCAGTGCGGCGAGGGGCAATCAGCCCCAGCATTTT. Its protein is CASSAARGNQPQHF.